This TCR beta chain was captured by sequencing in a study of T and B cells in COVID-19 patients. Overall study: Median age was 34 years in the recovered cohort and around 62 years in the active-infection cohort. In the active-infection cohort, 18 of 20 patients had comorbidities linked to unfavorable COVID-19 outcome.

The V end was cut by 2 bases, the J end by 8 bases, with 12 bases between. Germline values: CDR1 MNHEY, CDR2 SVGEGT. The length of the CDR3 is 13 residues. Multiplex PCR with BIOMED2 TRB-A/B primer pools amplified TRB rearrangements. Each CDR3 protein gets one entry after TCRdb re-called the multiplex PCR reads with MiXCR. The table includes tens of thousands of distinct CDR3 sequences, approximately 32% detected once. The study, taken as a whole, reports: Few blood samples existed from mildly ill patients during symptoms or early in severe cases. No sequencing was yet done of CD4+, regulatory or CD8+ subsets, or of SARS-CoV-2-responsive or tetramer+ sorted cells.

Blood genomic DNA input for TRB amplification was roughly 220-500 ng. For this clonotype: Antigen: not known.

The receptor was isolated from a human donor who had recovered from COVID-19. V usage is TRBV6-2 or TRBV6-3 and J usage is TRBJ1-2; unclear D gene. Input material: blood. The CDR3 DNA sequence: TGTGCCAGCAGTTACCGGGGATTAGGAGGCTACACCTTC. It codes for CASSYRGLGGYTF.